This TCR beta chain was profiled in a study of cytomegalovirus exposure and HLA in healthy donors. Study findings and constraints: Cytomegalovirus-associated TCR beta chains were listed, numbering 150 to 200.

The study ran its PCR with 60 Vbeta and 13 Jbeta primers. The method was immunoSEQ multiplex PCR; TCRdb's version includes in-frame clones alone and lacks a portion of them. Of tens of thousands of clones in the sample, 80% are singletons; the top ten hold around 7%. The J segment lost 5 bases and the V segment lost 5 bases, leaving 10 bases of the junction unmatched. The CDR3 runs 15 residues. Germline CDR1 SGHTA, CDR2 FQGNSA. This clone has only a few counts. Its specificity is unknown. The sample contains more than one DNA sequence encoding this CDR3. This rearrangement joins TRBV7-2 to TRBJ1-2, with 8 bases fitting TRBD1. The sequencing sample was made of PBMCs. This TCR derives from a man aged 30-40 years in good health and CMV-seronegative. CDR3 coding DNA: TGTGCCAGCAGCCGTGGACAGGGCGGAGGGTATGGCTACACCTTC. Translation: CASSRGQGGGYGYTF.